This TCR beta chain was sequenced during a study of blood T cell repertoires in COVID-19. This table comes from immunoSEQ multiplex PCR, and its TCRdb copy is limited to in-frame clones, with some not included. The sample has roughly 270,000 clones, 70% to 90% seen once. Trimming cost V 7 bases and J 5 bases, with 14 bases left between them. The CDR3 runs 12 residues. Germline assignment: CDR1 SQVTM and CDR2 ANQGSEA. Material: peripheral blood. The sequence was obtained from a man aged 45 to 65 with active or convalescent COVID-19. This sequence joins TRBV29-1 and TRBJ1-2; D is perhaps TRBD1 (6 bases). The DNA for the CDR3 is TGCAGCGCAGTACAGGGTTGGTATGGCTACACCTTC. It translates to CSAVQGWYGYTF.